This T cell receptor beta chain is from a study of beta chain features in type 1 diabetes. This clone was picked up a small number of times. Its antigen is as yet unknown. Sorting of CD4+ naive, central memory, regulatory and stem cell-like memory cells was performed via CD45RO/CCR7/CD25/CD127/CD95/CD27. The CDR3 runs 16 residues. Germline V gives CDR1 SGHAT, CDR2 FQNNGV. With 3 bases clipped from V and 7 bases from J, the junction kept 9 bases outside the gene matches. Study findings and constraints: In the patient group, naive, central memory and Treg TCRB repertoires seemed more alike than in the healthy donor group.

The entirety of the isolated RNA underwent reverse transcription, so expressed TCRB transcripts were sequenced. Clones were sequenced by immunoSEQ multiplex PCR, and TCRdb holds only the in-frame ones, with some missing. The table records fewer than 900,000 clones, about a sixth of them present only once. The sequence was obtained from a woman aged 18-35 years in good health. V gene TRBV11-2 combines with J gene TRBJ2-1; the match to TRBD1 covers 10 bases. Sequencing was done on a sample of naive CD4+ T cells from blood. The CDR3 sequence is CASSFSRDRGWNEQFF. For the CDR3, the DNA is TGTGCCAGCAGCTTTTCGCGGGACAGGGGTTGGAATGAGCAGTTCTTC.